Below are 18 T cell receptor beta chains sequenced from a single sample in a study of T-cell memory formation after mild COVID-19. Each CDR3 protein is one row after TCRdb ran MiXCR on the 5' RACE reads. This sample has roughly 370,000 distinct CDR3 sequences, with approximately 15% found just once. The sequenced material came from PBMCs or a T cell subset sorted from them (not recorded which). The receptors here all came from a young man who had mild COVID-19 (a few samples of this study predate the infection). Cell type and time point are not known.

This clonotype appeared a few times. The chain couples TRBV6-2 or TRBV6-3 to TRBJ1-5; D gene ambiguous. Germline V lookup: CDR1 MNHEY, CDR2 SVGEGT. V lost 6 bases and J 4 bases, leaving 7 bases between the germline ends. The CDR3 sequence is 12 residues long. CDR3 nucleotide sequence: TGTGCCAGCAGGGCGAGGAATCAGCCCCAGCATTTT. Protein product: CASRARNQPQHF.

The chain couples TRBV20-1 to TRBJ1-2, with D uncertain. The CDR3 totals 13 residues. Germline V gene lookup returns CDR1 DFQATT and CDR2 SNEGSKA (reference sequence). Between the trimmed V and J ends, which lost 2 bases and 2 bases, there was a span of 9 bases. CDR3 amino acids: CSARYLTNYGYTF. The CDR3 nucleotides are TGCAGTGCTAGATACCTAACCAACTATGGCTACACCTTC.

The chain recombines TRBV5-1 with TRBJ2-7; 9 bases line up with TRBD1. The germline V gene encodes CDR1 SGHRS and CDR2 YFSETQ. The CDR3 spans 15 residues. The junction had 7 bases not matched to a gene; V was cut back by 2 bases and J by 4 bases. CDR3 residues: CASSLPRTGDYEQYF. The CDR3 coding sequence is TGCGCCAGCAGCTTACCCCGGACAGGGGATTACGAGCAGTACTTC.

Only a few counts were recorded for this clonotype. The chain recombines TRBV4-3 with TRBJ2-2; 8 nucleotides line up with TRBD1. J gave up 5 bases and V 0 bases, and 2 bases lay outside the gene matches. Germline V gene lookup returns CDR1 LGHNA and CDR2 YSLEER. The CDR3 runs 15 residues. CDR3 nucleotides: TGCGCCAGCAGCCAAGACCAGGGGGCAACCGGGGAGCTGTTTTTT. Protein: CASSQDQGATGELFF.

V usage is TRBV6-2 or TRBV6-3 and J usage is TRBJ1-2, with 8 nucleotides matching TRBD1. This CDR3 is built from 13 residues. CDR1 and CDR2 from the germline V gene are MNHEY and SVGEGT. V lost 7 bases, J lost 4 bases, and 5 bases stayed unmatched. The CDR3 reads CASTLDRVYGYTF. In DNA, the CDR3 is TGTGCCAGCACTCTGGACAGGGTCTATGGCTACACCTTC.

This clonotype was observed a few times. The chain joins TRBV5-1 to TRBJ2-1; 13 bases line up with TRBD2. V shed 7 bases and J 8 bases; nucleotides not matched to a gene: 9. This CDR3 is built from 15 residues. Germline lookup yields CDR1 SGHRS and CDR2 YFSETQ. DNA of the CDR3: TGCGCCAGCCGGCTACTAGCGGGGGGGATCTATGAGCAGTTCTTC. Translation: CASRLLAGGIYEQFF.

This clonotype has a count of ten or more. The chain has TRBV4-3 and TRBJ2-5, with 9 bases that match TRBD2. The V gene end was trimmed by 1 base and the J gene end by 8 bases; junction bases not matched to a gene: 5. The CDR3 extends over 14 amino acids. CDR1 and CDR2 (germline): LGHNA, YSLEER. CDR3 coding DNA: TGCGCCAGCAGCCAAGGTCTAGCGGGGCAAACCCAGTACTTC. Protein sequence: CASSQGLAGQTQYF.

The chain is built from TRBV2 and TRBJ1-2; D is ambiguous. Trimming removed 2 bases from V and 4 bases from J, with 14 bases in between. The CDR3 sequence is 15 residues long. Germline V gene data show CDR1 as SNHLY and CDR2 as FYNNEI. CDR3: CASSESSEFIYGYTF. The CDR3 coding sequence is TGTGCCAGCAGTGAATCCAGCGAGTTCATCTATGGCTACACCTTC.

V usage is TRBV5-6 and J usage is TRBJ2-3; 8 nucleotides line up with TRBD2. The CDR3 is 16 residues long. Trimming cost V 1 base and J 1 base; bases outside gene matches: 5. Looked up from germline, CDR1 is SGHDT and CDR2 is YYEEEE. CDR3 sequence reads: CASSLRGGEGTDTQYF. CDR3 bases: TGTGCCAGCAGCTTGCGGGGGGGCGAGGGCACAGATACGCAGTATTTT.

A few counts support this clonotype. The rearrangement uses TRBV3-1 and TRBJ2-2, with 11 bases aligning to TRBD1. The CDR3 spans 19 residues. V was pared by 1 base and J by 7 bases, with 14 bases of the junction left unmatched. Germline V lookup: CDR1 LGHDT, CDR2 YNNKEL (reference sequence). CDR3 amino acids: CASSQVRGGQGAILGELFF. The CDR3, as DNA: TGTGCCAGCAGCCAAGTGAGGGGTGGACAGGGGGCGATCCTCGGGGAGCTGTTTTTT. The full variable domain, completed using reference TRBV3-1 and TRBJ2-2, is DTAVSQTPKYLVTQMGNDKSIKCEQNLGHDTMYWYKQDSKKFLKIMFSYNNKELIINETVPNRFSPKSPDKAHLNLHINSLELGDSAVYFCASSQVRGGQGAILGELFFGEGSRLTVL.

This sequence joins TRBV6-5 and TRBJ1-2; 8 nucleotides agree with TRBD1. Germline V gene lookup returns CDR1 MNHEY and CDR2 SVGAGI. The junction had 6 bases not matched to a gene; V was cut back by 0 bases and J by 3 bases. The CDR3 totals 16 residues. This CDR3 reads CASSYSSGTGYYGYTF. CDR3 DNA: TGTGCCAGCAGTTACTCAAGTGGGACAGGCTACTATGGCTACACCTTC.

This clonotype was detected a few times. The CDR3 DNA reads TGCGCCAGCAGCTTGGGGGGACTCGAGGACAGGGTACAGCCCCAGCATTTT. The encoded protein is CASSLGGLEDRVQPQHF. This rearrangement joins TRBV5-1 to TRBJ1-5; 8 bases agree with TRBD1. The CDR3 runs to 17 residues. Germline CDR1 is SGHRS and CDR2 is YFSETQ. V lost 0 bases to trimming and J lost 7 bases; unmatched junction nucleotides: 12.

The chain links TRBV7-9 to TRBJ1-2; D not resolved. Trimming removed 5 bases at V and 6 bases at J, with 7 bases between. The V gene's germline CDR1 is SEHNR and CDR2 FQNEAQ (reference sequence). CDR3 length equals 11 residues. This CDR3 reads CASSGIHGYTF. DNA of the CDR3: TGTGCCAGCAGCGGCATCCATGGCTACACCTTC.

This clonotype came up a few times. This rearrangement joins TRBV7-7 to TRBJ2-1; 7 nucleotides align to TRBD2. In germline, CDR1 is SSHAT, CDR2 FNYEAQ (reference sequence). The CDR3 sequence is 17 residues long. Unmatched junction bases numbered 10, after V lost 5 bases and J lost 0 bases. In DNA, the CDR3 is TGTGCCAGCAGCGAAAGCGGGGCAAAGAGCTCCTACAATGAGCAGTTCTTC. This gives the protein CASSESGAKSSYNEQFF.

Notes on this clonotype: A much more abundant neighbour one base away suggests this may be a read error. The chain joins TRBV9 to TRBJ2-1; D possibly corresponds to TRBD2 (6 bases). This CDR3 region has 13 residues. The germline V gene encodes CDR1 SGDLS and CDR2 YYNGEE. V gave up 0 bases and J gave up 6 bases, with 7 bases separating them. The CDR3 loop is CASSVGDFNEQFF. The CDR3 region has the DNA TGTGCCAGCAGCGTAGGGGACTTCAATGAGCAGTTCTTC.

The count of this clonotype is one. This sequence joins TRBV7-7 and TRBJ2-2; D ambiguous. The CDR3 loop spans 14 amino acids. Germline-derived CDR1 and CDR2 are SSHAT and FNYEAQ (reference sequence). V lost 3 bases and J 4 bases, leaving 9 bases between the germline ends. Here the CDR3 DNA reads TGTGCCAGCAGCTTTGGGGTTACCACCGGGGAGCTGTTTTTT. Translating it yields CASSFGVTTGELFF. Drawing the rest from reference TRBV7-7 and TRBJ2-2, the complete variable domain is GAGVSQSPRYKVTKRGQDVTLRCDPISSHATLYWYQQALGQGPEFLTYFNYEAQPDKSGLPSDRFSAERPEGSISTLTIQRTEQRDSAMYRCASSFGVTTGELFFGEGSRLTVL.

This clonotype was seen a handful of times. V is TRBV5-1 and J is TRBJ1-1; 10 bases are a match to TRBD1. V was pared by 3 bases and J by 5 bases, with 4 bases of the junction left unmatched. This CDR3 is built from 14 residues. Germline loops: CDR1 SGHRS, CDR2 YFSETQ. The CDR3 protein is CASSWTDRGTEAFF. CDR3 DNA: TGCGCCAGCAGCTGGACGGACAGGGGGACTGAAGCTTTCTTT.

A few counts support this clonotype. V is TRBV3-1 and J is TRBJ1-1; D is uncertain. V lost 8 bases, J lost 4 bases, and 14 bases lay in between. Germline CDR1 reads LGHDT; CDR2 reads YNNKEL (reference sequence). The CDR3 extends over 13 amino acids. This CDR3 reads CASFSDRGTEAFF. Here the CDR3 DNA reads TGTGCCAGCTTTAGTGATCGGGGCACTGAAGCTTTCTTT.